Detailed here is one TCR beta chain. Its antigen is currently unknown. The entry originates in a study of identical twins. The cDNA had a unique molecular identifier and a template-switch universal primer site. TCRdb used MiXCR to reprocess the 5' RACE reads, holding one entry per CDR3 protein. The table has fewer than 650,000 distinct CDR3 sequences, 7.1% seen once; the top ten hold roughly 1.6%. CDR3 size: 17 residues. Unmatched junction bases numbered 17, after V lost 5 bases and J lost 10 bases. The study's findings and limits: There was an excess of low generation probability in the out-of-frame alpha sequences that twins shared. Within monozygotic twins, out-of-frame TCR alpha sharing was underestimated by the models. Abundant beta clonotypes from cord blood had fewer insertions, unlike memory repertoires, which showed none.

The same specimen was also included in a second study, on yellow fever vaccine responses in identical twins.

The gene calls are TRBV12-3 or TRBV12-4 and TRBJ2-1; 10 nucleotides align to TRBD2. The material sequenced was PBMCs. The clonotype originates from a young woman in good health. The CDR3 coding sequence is TGTGCCAGCAGTCCTGCTGTGGAGCGGGGGGGGGTATCCGAGCAGTTCTTC. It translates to CASSPAVERGGVSEQFF.